This TCR beta chain originates from a study of chemoradiotherapy in HPV16-positive cancers. The CDR3 loop spans 17 amino acids. Trimming cost V 3 bases and J 3 bases; bases outside gene matches: 13. The V gene's germline CDR1 is SNHLY and CDR2 FYNNEI. Sequencing used immunoSEQ multiplex PCR; TCRdb keeps in-frame clones, though not all of them. The data contain just under 40,000 clones, approximately 73% of them singletons. The V and J genes are TRBV2 and TRBJ1-1; 7 bases fit TRBD1. The receptor was isolated from a human donor with HPV-associated anogenital cancer. The specimen comprised blood, sampled from a patient who underwent chemoradiotherapy. This CDR3 is CASSEWEWGQKDTEAFF. The CDR3 DNA is TGTGCCAGCAGTGAGTGGGAGTGGGGACAGAAGGACACTGAAGCTTTCTTT.